This T cell receptor (beta chain) was identified during a study of beta chain features in type 1 diabetes. Comment on this clone: Its matching antigen is unknown.

Sequencing targeted expressed TCRB transcripts, as all isolated RNA had been reverse transcribed. This table comes from immunoSEQ multiplex PCR, and its TCRdb copy is limited to in-frame clones, with some not included. The sample gives 250,000 to 300,000 clones, around 22% of which show up once; approximately 0.011% is in the top ten. Sort purity for all populations was recorded as exceeding 98%. Study-wide points: TCRB CDR3s were moderately but significantly shorter in Type 1 diabetes patients in all four CD4+ subsets. In cDNA sequencing, cells with high TCR expression could be over-represented.

The sequenced sample was naive CD4+ T cells from blood. The source is a woman aged 25 to 39 with type 1 diabetes.

CDR3 sequence reads: CSVAVVHEQYF. CDR3 nucleotides: TGCAGCGTTGCGGTTGTACACGAGCAGTACTTC. The chain joins TRBV29-1 to TRBJ2-7; no firm D call. Trimming cost V 4 bases and J 5 bases, with 9 bases left between them. Germline assignment: CDR1 SQVTM and CDR2 ANQGSEA. CDR3 length: 11 amino acids.